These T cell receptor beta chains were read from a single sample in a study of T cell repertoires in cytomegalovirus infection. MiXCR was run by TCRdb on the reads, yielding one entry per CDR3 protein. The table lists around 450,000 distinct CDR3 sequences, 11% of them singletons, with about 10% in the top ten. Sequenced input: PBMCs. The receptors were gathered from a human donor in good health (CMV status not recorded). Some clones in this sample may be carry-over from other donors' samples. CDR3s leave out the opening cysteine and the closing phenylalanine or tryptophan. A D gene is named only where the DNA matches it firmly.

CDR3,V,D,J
ASSSKPGTSRSGANVLT,TRBV11-2,.,TRBJ2-6
SASSTMDSNSYEQY,TRBV20-1,.,TRBJ2-7
ASSRIGNTIY,TRBV12-3/TRBV12-4,.,TRBJ1-3
SARATLRGSYEQY,TRBV20-1,.,TRBJ2-7
ASSLQGQGDGNEQF,TRBV5-1,.,TRBJ2-1
SASTGVGNTIY,TRBV20-1,TRBD1,TRBJ1-3
ASTEDPAGELQETQY,TRBV2,TRBD2,TRBJ2-5
ASSALDSRNQPQH,TRBV2,.,TRBJ1-5
ASSFDRAGGNEQF,TRBV11-2,TRBD1,TRBJ2-1
ASSLRGLSYNEQF,TRBV13,.,TRBJ2-1
ASSPSGTPDSPLH,TRBV5-1,.,TRBJ1-6
ASSYRLAGPNEQF,TRBV7-6,TRBD2,TRBJ2-1
ASSLSQAVVETQY,TRBV7-7,.,TRBJ2-5
SARDQAGGQPQH,TRBV20-1,TRBD1,TRBJ1-5
ASSLAGVDYEQY,TRBV7-9,.,TRBJ2-7
ASSQGRRWDYGYT,TRBV4-1,.,TRBJ1-2
SPKLYSGRADEQF,TRBV29-1,TRBD2,TRBJ2-1
SVQGTGNTGELF,TRBV29-1,TRBD1,TRBJ2-2
ASSFRQGEETQY,TRBV5-1,TRBD1,TRBJ2-5
AIRSGQGTNYSGNTIY,TRBV10-3,TRBD1,TRBJ1-3
ASTLTGTDTQY,TRBV6-1,.,TRBJ2-3
ASSSSRGEEGYEQY,TRBV27,TRBD2,TRBJ2-7